A selection of T cell receptor beta chains follows, all from one sample in a study of blood T cell repertoires in COVID-19. Profiled with immunoSEQ multiplex PCR; TCRdb holds only in-frame clones, not every one. The table lists 300,000 to 400,000 clones, 87% of them singletons. The sample was peripheral blood. These TCRs come from a woman in her forties or fifties with COVID-19, enrolled during active disease. CDR3s include the opening cysteine and the closing phenylalanine or tryptophan. The D gene is left open where the match is weak. Not every row has a clone size; where given, it reads once, few, many or a size class.

j_gene: TRBJ2-2
v_gene: TRBV5-1
abundance: NA
d_gene: NA
CDR3nt: TGCGCCAGCAGCCCCCAAAAGGCCGGGGGCGGGGAGCTGTTTTTT
CDR3aa: CASSPQKAGGGELFF

j_gene: TRBJ1-5
v_gene: TRBV11-2
abundance: NA
d_gene: NA
CDR3nt: TGTGCCAGCAGCCGAGGGACAAGCAACAATCAGCCCCAGCATTTT
CDR3aa: CASSRGTSNNQPQHF

j_gene: TRBJ1-3
v_gene: TRBV19
abundance: NA
d_gene: TRBD1
CDR3nt: TGTGCCAGTAGTATAGGCGGGACAGCCAAACTCTCTGGAAACACCATATATTTT
CDR3aa: CASSIGGTAKLSGNTIYF

j_gene: TRBJ2-7
v_gene: TRBV11-3
abundance: NA
d_gene: NA
CDR3nt: TGTGCCAGCAGCTTATCCCGACAGGGAGGCGAGCAGTACTTC
CDR3aa: CASSLSRQGGEQYF

j_gene: TRBJ2-2
v_gene: TRBV9
abundance: once
d_gene: TRBD1
CDR3nt: TGTGCCAGCAGCGCGGGGACAGGGGTAACCGGGGAGCTGTTTTTT
CDR3aa: CASSAGTGVTGELFF

j_gene: TRBJ1-2
v_gene: TRBV25-1
abundance: NA
d_gene: NA
CDR3nt: TGTGCCAGCAGCCACTTGACGGGCTATGGCTACACCTTC
CDR3aa: CASSHLTGYGYTF

j_gene: TRBJ1-1
v_gene: TRBV7-9
abundance: NA
d_gene: NA
CDR3nt: TGTGCCAGCAGCTTAGGGGGAGGAGATAAGTTAGCTTTCTTT
CDR3aa: CASSLGGGDKLAFF

j_gene: TRBJ2-2
v_gene: TRBV7-6
abundance: NA
d_gene: NA
CDR3nt: TGTGCCAGCAGAAGGACAGACGCGAACACCGGGGAGCTGTTTTTT
CDR3aa: CASRRTDANTGELFF

j_gene: TRBJ2-1
v_gene: TRBV24-1
abundance: NA
d_gene: NA
CDR3nt: TGTGCCACCAGTGAACAGTACAATGAGCAGTTCTTC
CDR3aa: CATSEQYNEQFF

j_gene: TRBJ2-1
v_gene: TRBV6-1
abundance: NA
d_gene: NA
CDR3nt: TGTGCCAGCAGTGAGGGGCGGGAGCAGTTCTTC
CDR3aa: CASSEGREQFF

j_gene: TRBJ2-2
v_gene: TRBV11-2
abundance: NA
d_gene: NA
CDR3nt: TGTGCCAGCAGCCCCCCGGGGACAACGAACACCGGGGAGCTGTTTTTT
CDR3aa: CASSPPGTTNTGELFF

j_gene: TRBJ2-7
v_gene: TRBV9
abundance: NA
d_gene: TRBD1
CDR3nt: TGTGCCAGCAGCGTTTCAGGGGGTTCCTACGAGCAGTACTTC
CDR3aa: CASSVSGGSYEQYF

j_gene: TRBJ2-5
v_gene: TRBV6-5
abundance: NA
d_gene: NA
CDR3nt: TGTGCCAGCATCCTCCAGGGCTGGGAGACCCAGTACTTC
CDR3aa: CASILQGWETQYF

j_gene: TRBJ2-1
v_gene: TRBV19
abundance: NA
d_gene: TRBD2
CDR3nt: TGTGCCAGTAGTACAACTAGCGGGAGGGCCTTTAAGAGATCCTACAATGAGCAGTTCTTC
CDR3aa: CASSTTSGRAFKRSYNEQFF

j_gene: TRBJ2-2
v_gene: TRBV19
abundance: NA
d_gene: TRBD1
CDR3nt: TGTGCCAGTAGTTTCGGGACAGCTTATAACACCGGGGAGCTGTTTTTT
CDR3aa: CASSFGTAYNTGELFF

j_gene: TRBJ1-2
v_gene: TRBV13
abundance: once
d_gene: TRBD1
CDR3nt: TGTGCCAGCAGCCTCGGGACAGGGGGCAGGTATGGCTACACCTTC
CDR3aa: CASSLGTGGRYGYTF

j_gene: TRBJ2-5
v_gene: TRBV5-1
abundance: NA
d_gene: TRBD2
CDR3nt: TGCGCCAGCCGTCGGACTAGCGTAGAAAAAGAGACCCAGTACTTC
CDR3aa: CASRRTSVEKETQYF

j_gene: TRBJ1-1
v_gene: TRBV7-3
abundance: few
d_gene: NA
CDR3nt: TGTGCCAGCAGCTTAGAGAGGAACACTGAAGCTTTCTTT
CDR3aa: CASSLERNTEAFF

j_gene: TRBJ2-1
v_gene: TRBV27
abundance: NA
d_gene: TRBD2
CDR3nt: TGTGCCAGCAGTCCTAGCGGATCCTACAATGAGCAGTTCTTC
CDR3aa: CASSPSGSYNEQFF

j_gene: TRBJ1-2
v_gene: TRBV9
abundance: NA
d_gene: TRBD1
CDR3nt: TGTGCCAGCAGCGTAGTCACAGGGGGCTCCTATGGCTACACCTTC
CDR3aa: CASSVVTGGSYGYTF

j_gene: TRBJ2-5
v_gene: TRBV5-4
abundance: NA
d_gene: NA
CDR3nt: TGTGCCAGCAGCTTGTTGGGGGGCCAAGAGACCCAGTACTTC
CDR3aa: CASSLLGGQETQYF

j_gene: TRBJ2-6
v_gene: TRBV4-2
abundance: NA
d_gene: NA
CDR3nt: TGTGCCAGCAGCCAAGAGGGGGCGCCTTCTGGGGCCAACGTCCTGACTTTC
CDR3aa: CASSQEGAPSGANVLTF

j_gene: TRBJ2-3
v_gene: TRBV5-4
abundance: NA
d_gene: TRBD2
CDR3nt: TGTGCCAGCAGCTTGAAGGCGGGAGGGCCAACAGATACGCAGTATTTT
CDR3aa: CASSLKAGGPTDTQYF

j_gene: TRBJ2-7
v_gene: TRBV5-1
abundance: NA
d_gene: NA
CDR3nt: TGCGCCAGCAGCTTGCCAGGTGGAGGGATTGAAGAGCAGTACTTC
CDR3aa: CASSLPGGGIEEQYF

j_gene: TRBJ1-2
v_gene: TRBV13
abundance: NA
d_gene: NA
CDR3nt: TGTGCCAGCAGTTTTACCGGAGTGTATGGCTACACCTTC
CDR3aa: CASSFTGVYGYTF

j_gene: TRBJ1-4
v_gene: TRBV19
abundance: once
d_gene: NA
CDR3nt: TGTGCCAGTAGTATTGTCAGCGACGGGAGAAAACTGTTTTTT
CDR3aa: CASSIVSDGRKLFF

j_gene: TRBJ1-5
v_gene: TRBV7-9
abundance: NA
d_gene: NA
CDR3nt: TGTGCCAGCAGCTCAGGACTGTTCAATCAGCCCCAGCATTTT
CDR3aa: CASSSGLFNQPQHF

j_gene: TRBJ1-3
v_gene: TRBV19
abundance: NA
d_gene: TRBD1
CDR3nt: TGTGCCAGTAGTATTGGACAGGTCGCTGGAAACACCATATATTTT
CDR3aa: CASSIGQVAGNTIYF